Reported below is one T cell receptor beta chain. Germline values: CDR1 SEHNR, CDR2 FQNEAQ (reference sequence). This CDR3 spans 14 amino acids. Trimming at V came to 5 bases and at J to 5 bases, leaving 3 bases not matched to a gene. The sample comes from a study of blood T cell repertoires in COVID-19. Background on the study: Acute and convalescent COVID-19 samples came from the United States, Italy and Spain. In each case, the material was cDNA or gDNA derived from T cells, B-cell-depleted T cells, or PBMCs.

Study processing details: How many nucleated cells were present was estimated from reference gene primer amplification. Method: immunoSEQ multiplex PCR; TCRdb's copy keeps in-frame clones and lacks some. V, J and clone size are taken as reported in that table, and D and trimming were inferred from the DNA itself. The table has over 150,000 clones, about 87% seen once. The sequence was obtained from a woman in her fifties or sixties who had recovered from COVID-19. The chain employs TRBV7-9 and TRBJ2-2; 9 nucleotides line up with TRBD2. Sequenced sample: peripheral blood. CDR3 residues: CASSGSGGTGELFF. As DNA, the CDR3 is TGTGCCAGCAGCGGTAGCGGGGGTACCGGGGAGCTGTTTTTT.